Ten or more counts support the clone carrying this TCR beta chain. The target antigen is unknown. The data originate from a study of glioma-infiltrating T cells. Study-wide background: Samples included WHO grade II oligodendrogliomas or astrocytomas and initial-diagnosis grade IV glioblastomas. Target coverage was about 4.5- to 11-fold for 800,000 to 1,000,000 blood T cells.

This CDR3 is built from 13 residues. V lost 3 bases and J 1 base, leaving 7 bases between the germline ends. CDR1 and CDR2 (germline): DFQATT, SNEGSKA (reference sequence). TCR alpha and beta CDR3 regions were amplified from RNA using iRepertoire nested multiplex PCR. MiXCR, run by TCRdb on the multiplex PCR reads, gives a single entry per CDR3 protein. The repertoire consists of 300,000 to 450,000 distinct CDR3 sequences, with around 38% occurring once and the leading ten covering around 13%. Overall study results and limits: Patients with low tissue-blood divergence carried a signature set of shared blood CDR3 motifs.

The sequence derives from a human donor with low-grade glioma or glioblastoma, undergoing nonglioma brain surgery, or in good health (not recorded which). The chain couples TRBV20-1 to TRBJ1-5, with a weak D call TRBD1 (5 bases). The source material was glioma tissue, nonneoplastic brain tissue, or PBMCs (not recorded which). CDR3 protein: CSASGDSNQPQHF. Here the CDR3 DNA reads TGCAGTGCTAGTGGGGACAGCAATCAGCCCCAGCATTTT.